Listed here are 9 T cell receptor beta chains from one sample, sequenced in a study of blood T cell repertoires in COVID-19. TCRdb's table, derived via immunoSEQ multiplex PCR, lists solely in-frame clones and lacks some. The sample lists some 180,000 clones, about 84% seen once, with approximately 7.3% in the top ten. Sequenced: peripheral blood. These TCRs come from a human donor in a cohort sampled during active COVID-19.

V and J are TRBV7-8 and TRBJ1-5, with a possible D match to TRBD1 (5 bases). Trimming removed 4 bases from V and 6 bases from J, with 10 bases in between. The CDR3 runs 13 residues. Germline V gives CDR1 SGHVS, CDR2 FQNEAQ. In DNA form, the CDR3 reads TGTGCCAGCAGCTGGGGGGAAAGTCAGCCCCAGCATTTT. It codes for CASSWGESQPQHF.

The genes are TRBV7-2 and TRBJ2-7; D is unresolved. Deletions cut 6 bases from V and 5 bases from J, with 8 bases between. CDR1 is SGHTA, CDR2 FQGNSA, per germline. The CDR3 extends over 11 amino acids. Here the CDR3 reads CASSRSHEQYF. The CDR3 DNA reads as TGTGCCAGCAGTAGGAGCCACGAGCAGTACTTC.

The rearrangement joins TRBV15 to TRBJ1-2; D gene unclear. The CDR3 length is 12 residues. V lost 0 bases and J lost 7, with 6 bases in between. Germline V gene data show CDR1 as LNHNV and CDR2 as YYDKDF (reference sequence). Here the CDR3 reads CATSREETGYTF. CDR3 coding DNA: TGTGCCACCAGCAGAGAGGAGACTGGCTACACCTTC.

The rearrangement links TRBV5-1 to TRBJ1-5; D not resolved. With 0 bases removed from V and 4 bases from J, the gap between germline ends came to 8 bases. The CDR3 has 14 residues. From germline, CDR1 is SGHRS and CDR2 YFSETQ. The CDR3 coding sequence is TGCGCCAGCAGCTTGGAACCAGGAAATCAGCCCCAGCATTTT. Its translation: CASSLEPGNQPQHF.

The rearrangement joins TRBV6-6 to TRBJ2-3; 10 nucleotides line up with TRBD2. With 8 bases clipped from V and 4 bases from J, the junction kept 6 bases outside the gene matches. The CDR3 length is 14 residues. Germline V gene lookup returns CDR1 MNHNY and CDR2 SVGAGI (reference sequence). CDR3 bases: TGTGCCAGCCGGGCTAGCGGGGGATCAGATACGCAGTATTTT. It specifies CASRASGGSDTQYF.

The CDR3 region has the DNA TGTGCCATCAGTGACACTCAGGGGAGACAGCCCCAGCATTTT. It is translated as CAISDTQGRQPQHF. V and J are TRBV10-3 and TRBJ1-5; TRBD1 is a possible D gene (6 bases). V lost 3 bases to trimming and J lost 7 bases, with 13 bases between them. CDR1 and CDR2 (germline): ENHRY, SYGVKD. The CDR3 totals 14 residues.

The chain carries TRBV7-9 and TRBJ1-1; the D gene is possibly TRBD1 (5 bases). There are 15 residues in the CDR3. Germline CDR1 and CDR2: SEHNR and FQNEAQ (reference sequence). The V end lost 5 bases, the J end lost 1 base, and 14 bases lay between the germline ends. For the CDR3, the DNA is TGTGCCAGCAGCCGTTTGGACATCTCGAACACTGAAGCTTTCTTT. It translates to CASSRLDISNTEAFF. The whole variable domain, remainder taken from reference TRBV7-9 and TRBJ1-1, is DTGVSQNPRHKITKRGQNVTFRCDPISEHNRLYWYRQTLGQGPEFLTYFQNEAQLEKSRLLSDRFSAERPKGSFSTLEIQRTEQGDSAMYLCASSRLDISNTEAFFGQGTRLTVV.

This chain connects TRBV14 to TRBJ2-7; D gene uncertain. V lost 5 bases and J lost 0, with 11 bases in between. CDR3 size: 14 residues. CDR1 and CDR2 from the germline V gene are SGHDN and FVKESK. The CDR3 region is CASSKGFSSYEQYF. The DNA for the CDR3 is TGTGCCAGCAGCAAAGGATTTAGCTCCTACGAGCAGTACTTC.

The chain employs TRBV7-9 and TRBJ2-1; 10 positions agree with TRBD1. The CDR3 contains 16 residues. Germline loops: CDR1 SEHNR, CDR2 FQNEAQ (reference sequence). V was pared by 6 bases and J by 3 bases, with 8 bases of the junction left unmatched. In nucleotides, the CDR3 is TGTGCCAGCAGTTATTTAGGACAGGGGGACTACAATGAGCAGTTCTTC. This sequence encodes CASSYLGQGDYNEQFF.